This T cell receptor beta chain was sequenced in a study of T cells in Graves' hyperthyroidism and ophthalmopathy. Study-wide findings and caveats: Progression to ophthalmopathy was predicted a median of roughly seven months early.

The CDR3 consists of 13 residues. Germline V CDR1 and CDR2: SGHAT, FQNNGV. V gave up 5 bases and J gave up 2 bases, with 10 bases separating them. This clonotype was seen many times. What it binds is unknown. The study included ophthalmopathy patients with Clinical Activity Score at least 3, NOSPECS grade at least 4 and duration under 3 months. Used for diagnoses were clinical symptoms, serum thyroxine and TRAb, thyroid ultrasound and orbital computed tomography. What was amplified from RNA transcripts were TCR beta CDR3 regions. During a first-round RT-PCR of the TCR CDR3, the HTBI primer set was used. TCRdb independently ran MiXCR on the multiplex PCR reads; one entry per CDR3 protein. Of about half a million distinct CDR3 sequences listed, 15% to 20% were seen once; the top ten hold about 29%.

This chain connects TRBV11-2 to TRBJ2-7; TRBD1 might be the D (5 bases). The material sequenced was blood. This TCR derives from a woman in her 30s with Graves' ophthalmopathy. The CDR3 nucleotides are TGTGCCAGCAGCCAGACAGCTACCTACGAGCAGTACTTC. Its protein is CASSQTATYEQYF.